This TCR beta chain came from a study of CD8 T cells in ankylosing spondylitis. Study results and caveats: A TCR beta motif of roughly eight highly homologous variants seemed to mark ankylosing spondylitis blood.

Trimming removed 6 bases at V and 8 bases at J, with 22 bases between. Germline CDR1 and CDR2: SQVTM and ANQGSEA. The length of the CDR3 is 15 residues. This clonotype was found many times. The target antigen is unknown. TCRdb reprocessed the 5' RACE reads with MiXCR, giving one entry per CDR3 protein. The profile shows a few hundred thousand distinct CDR3 sequences, about a sixth of them singletons. The J gene is TRBJ1-4, the V gene TRBV29-1; D is perhaps TRBD1 (5 bases). Sequencing was performed on blood, either unsorted or a sorted T cell fraction (not recorded which). This receptor was identified in a male donor with ankylosing spondylitis or in good health (not recorded which). CDR3 nucleotide sequence: TGCAGCGTGGGGGTGTCCCAGGCCCCTAGGGAAAAACTGTTTTTT. Translation: CSVGVSQAPREKLFF.